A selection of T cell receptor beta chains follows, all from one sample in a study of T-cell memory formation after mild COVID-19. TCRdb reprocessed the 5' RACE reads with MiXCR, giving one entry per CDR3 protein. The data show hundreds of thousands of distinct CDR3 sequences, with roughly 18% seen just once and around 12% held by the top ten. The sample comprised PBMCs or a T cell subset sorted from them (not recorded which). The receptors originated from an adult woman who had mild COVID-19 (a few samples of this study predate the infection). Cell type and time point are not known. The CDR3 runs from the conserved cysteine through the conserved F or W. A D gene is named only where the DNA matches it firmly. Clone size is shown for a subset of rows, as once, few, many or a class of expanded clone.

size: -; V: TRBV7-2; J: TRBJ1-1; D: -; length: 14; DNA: TGTGCCAGCAGCTCCGGGGCCTTCGATTATGAAGCTTTCTTT; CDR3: CASSSGAFDYEAFF
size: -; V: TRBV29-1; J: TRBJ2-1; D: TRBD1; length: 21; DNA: TGCAGCGTTGAAATGGGGTTCTCCGGGACAGGGTGGCTCCATCGGGAATATGAGCAGTTCTTC; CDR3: CSVEMGFSGTGWLHREYEQFF
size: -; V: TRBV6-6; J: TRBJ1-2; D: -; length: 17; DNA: TGTGCCAGCAGTTACTCGGGAGGGGCAGCCACTCCTTATGGCTACACCTTC; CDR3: CASSYSGGAATPYGYTF
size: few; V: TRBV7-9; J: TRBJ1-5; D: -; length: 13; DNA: TGTGCCAGCAGCTACGCCCCGGATCAGCCCCAGCATTTT; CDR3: CASSYAPDQPQHF
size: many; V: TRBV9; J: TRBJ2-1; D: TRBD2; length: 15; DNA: TGTGCCAGCAGCGTAGGGACTAGCGGATACAATGAGCAGTTCTTC; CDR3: CASSVGTSGYNEQFF
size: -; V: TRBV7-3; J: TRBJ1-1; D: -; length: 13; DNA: TGTGCCAGCAGCCCCCAACCGAACACTGAAGCTTTCTTT; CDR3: CASSPQPNTEAFF
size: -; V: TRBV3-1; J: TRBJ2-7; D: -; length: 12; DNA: TGTGCCAGCAGCCAAGTAGGGGGCGAGCAGTACTTC; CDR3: CASSQVGGEQYF
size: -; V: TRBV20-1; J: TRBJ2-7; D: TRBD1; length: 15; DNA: TGCAGTGCTAGATTATCCGGGACAGGGTTTTACGAGCAGTACTTC; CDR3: CSARLSGTGFYEQYF
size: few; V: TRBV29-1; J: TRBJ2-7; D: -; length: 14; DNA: TGCAGCGTTGGGGACCCACGGAGCTCCTACGAGCAGTACTTC; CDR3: CSVGDPRSSYEQYF
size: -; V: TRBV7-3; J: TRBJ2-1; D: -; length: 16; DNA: TGTGCCAGCAGCTTAATGGGTAAAGGAAAATACAATGAGCAGTTCTTC; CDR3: CASSLMGKGKYNEQFF